This passage covers 28 T cell receptor beta chains from one sample sequenced in a study of Ad26.COV2.S vaccination and SARS-CoV-2 variants. Some clones are missing from TCRdb's copy, which holds only in-frame ones; the method was immunoSEQ multiplex PCR. The data show over 300,000 clones, with approximately 83% seen just once and about 7.4% held by the top ten. Treatment meaning: around 19 received Ad26.COV2.S at low or high dose, single or two shots; roughly five received placebo; per-sample allocation not given. Sampling was done on day 63 after the first vaccine or placebo injection. This specimen consisted of peripheral blood, obtained in a trial of Ad26.COV2.S vaccine versus placebo. All receptors come from a person aged 18-65 years who received the Ad26.COV2.S COVID-19 vaccine or a placebo.

As regards this clone: Relative to the germline gene, one junction end is altered; a read error may explain this. This chain joins TRBV30 and TRBJ2-7, with TRBD2 identical over 7 bases. Germline V gives CDR1 GTSNPN, CDR2 SVGIG (reference sequence). CDR3 length: 11 residues. DNA of the CDR3: TGTGCCTCGAGTACGGGAGGCAGTCAGTACTTC. This encodes CASSTGGSQYF.

The gene calls are TRBV5-1 and TRBJ2-5; either TRBD1 or TRBD2 may supply D (5 bases each). V was trimmed by 4 bases and J by 2 bases, leaving 9 bases between them. CDR3 size: 13 residues. From germline, CDR1 is SGHRS and CDR2 YFSETQ. This chain's CDR3 is CASSRDGQETQYF. DNA for the CDR3: TGCGCCAGCAGCCGGGACGGGCAAGAGACCCAGTACTTC.

The chain carries TRBV30 and TRBJ1-3; the match to TRBD1 covers 7 bases. Germline trimming cut 2 bases from V and 1 base from J; bases unmatched to any gene: 2. This CDR3 has 14 amino acids. Germline CDR1 reads GTSNPN; CDR2 reads SVGIG (reference sequence). CDR3 in amino acids: CAWSLGQSGNTIYF. The CDR3 DNA reads as TGTGCCTGGAGTTTGGGACAGTCTGGAAACACCATATATTTT.

CDR3 amino acids: CASSSGTVMNTEAFF. Written as DNA, the CDR3 is TGTGCCAGCAGCTCCGGGACGGTAATGAACACTGAAGCTTTCTTT. The V gene is TRBV5-6, the J gene TRBJ1-1; tentatively, D is TRBD1 (5 bases). The V gene lost 3 bases and the J gene lost 0 bases, with 12 bases spanning the gap. The V gene's germline CDR1 is SGHDT and CDR2 YYEEEE. The CDR3 length is 15 residues.

J is TRBJ2-7 and V is TRBV11-3; D unresolved. This CDR3 spans 14 amino acids. CDR1 is SGHNT and CDR2 is YENEEA in the germline V gene. Trimming cost V 0 bases and J 3 bases, with 9 bases left between them. CDR3 loop: CASSLDPNYYEQYF. Here the CDR3 DNA reads TGTGCCAGCAGCTTAGATCCTAACTACTACGAGCAGTACTTC.

V is TRBV2 and J is TRBJ2-7; a weak D match, TRBD1 (6 bases). The ends were cut back, 8 bases at V and 2 bases at J, with 13 bases in the middle. The CDR3 extends over 13 amino acids. Germline V gives CDR1 SNHLY, CDR2 FYNNEI. CDR3 nucleotide sequence: TGTGCCAGCGAGCCCGGGGACACCTACGAGCAGTACTTC. It yields the protein CASEPGDTYEQYF. Drawing the rest from reference TRBV2 and TRBJ2-7, the complete variable domain is EPEVTQTPSHQVTQMGQEVILRCVPISNHLYFYWYRQILGQKVEFLVSFYNNEISEKSEIFDDQFSVERPDGSNFTLKIRSTKLEDSAMYFCASEPGDTYEQYFGPGTRLTVT.

The CDR3 region has the DNA TGCGCCAGCAGCTTGCTAATGGGGTCTTCGAACACTGAAGCTTTCTTT. Translating it yields CASSLLMGSSNTEAFF. This rearrangement joins TRBV5-1 to TRBJ1-1; D gene ambiguous. The germline V gene has CDR1 SGHRS and CDR2 YFSETQ. This CDR3 contains 16 residues. V was pared by 1 base and J by 1 base, with 14 bases between.

The J gene is TRBJ1-2, the V gene TRBV27; TRBD1 aligns across 11 bases. CDR1 and CDR2 (germline): MNHEY, SMNVEV (reference sequence). The CDR3 sequence is 12 residues long. CDR3 nucleotides: TGTGGAAGCCGGGACAGGGGGAATGGCTACACCTTC. Its translation is CGSRDRGNGYTF.

The chain has TRBV24-1 and TRBJ2-3; D perhaps matches TRBD1 (6 bases). CDR1 and CDR2 (germline): KGHDR, SFDVKD. There are 13 residues in the CDR3. The V end lost 1 base, the J end lost 5 bases, and 6 bases lay between the germline ends. CDR3 in amino acids: CATSDLGGDTQYF. As DNA, the CDR3 is TGTGCCACCAGTGATTTAGGGGGAGATACGCAGTATTTT.

V gene TRBV7-6 combines with J gene TRBJ2-5, with 7 bases that match TRBD2. V lost 2 bases, J lost 5 bases, and 2 bases stayed unmatched. The CDR3 spans 13 residues. CDR1 is SGHVS, CDR2 FNYEAQ, per germline. CDR3: CASSLIGGETQYF. DNA of the CDR3: TGTGCCAGCAGCTTAATCGGGGGGGAGACCCAGTACTTC.

The rearrangement joins TRBV30 to TRBJ2-2; D is ambiguous. The ends were cut back, 1 base at V and 3 bases at J, with 12 bases in the middle. Germline loops: CDR1 GTSNPN, CDR2 SVGIG (reference sequence). CDR3 size: 15 residues. In DNA, the CDR3 is TGTGCCTGGAGTGCGGACCGTGCCTACACCGGGGAGCTGTTTTTT. It yields the protein CAWSADRAYTGELFF.

J is TRBJ2-7 and V is TRBV25-1, with D perhaps TRBD1 or TRBD2 (5 bases each). This CDR3 has 11 residues. Deletions cut 4 bases from V and 7 bases from J, with 8 bases between. CDR1 and CDR2 (germline): MGHDK, SYGVNS. The CDR3 region has the DNA TGTGCCAGCAGTGGGGACGGTGAGCAGTACTTC. Its protein is CASSGDGEQYF.

This chain uses TRBV4-1 with TRBJ2-5, with 8 bases lining up with TRBD2. The germline CDR1 and CDR2 sequences are MGHRA and YSYEKL. CDR3 length equals 14 residues. V was pared by 7 bases and J by 4 bases, with 8 bases of the junction left unmatched. CDR3 sequence reads: CASTLSGSSETQYF. The CDR3 DNA sequence: TGCGCCAGCACCCTCAGCGGGAGTTCAGAGACCCAGTACTTC.

As for this clone: One junction end does not reproduce the germline sequence, and a read error may be involved. V is TRBV15 and J is TRBJ2-5, with D possibly called TRBD1 or TRBD2 (6 bases each). Germline lookup yields CDR1 LNHNV and CDR2 YYDKDF (reference sequence). This CDR3 contains 12 residues. The CDR3 DNA is TGTGCCACCAGCCGAGAGAGGGGGGCCCAGTACTTC. This gives the protein CATSRERGAQYF.

The V call is TRBV7-2, the J call TRBJ1-4; no firm D call. Germline V gene data show CDR1 as SGHTA and CDR2 as FQGNSA. The CDR3 is 14 residues long. The V gene lost 2 bases and the J gene lost 4 bases, with 8 bases spanning the gap. The CDR3: CASSLRGNNEKLFF. The CDR3 bases are TGTGCCAGCAGCTTAAGAGGGAATAATGAAAAACTGTTTTTT.

This clone was found a few times. The chain carries TRBV6-5 and TRBJ1-2; D might be TRBD1 (5 bases). V dropped 5 bases and J dropped 4 bases, with 11 bases sitting between them. The CDR3 covers 13 residues. CDR1 MNHEY and CDR2 SVGAGI come from the germline V gene. The CDR3 spells CASSLRDGYGYTF. DNA for the CDR3: TGTGCCAGCAGTCTCCGGGACGGCTATGGCTACACCTTC.

The chain combines TRBV28 with TRBJ2-7, with D perhaps matching TRBD2 (6 bases). The CDR3 totals 14 residues. Germline V CDR1 and CDR2: MDHEN, SYDVKM. The ends were cut back, 3 bases at V and 2 bases at J, with 11 bases in the middle. CDR3 protein: CASSFFPGAYEQYF. In DNA, the CDR3 is TGTGCCAGCAGTTTCTTTCCGGGGGCCTACGAGCAGTACTTC.

The chain couples TRBV10-3 to TRBJ1-1; 8 bases map to TRBD1. Looked up from germline, CDR1 is ENHRY and CDR2 is SYGVKD. CDR3 length: 16 amino acids. The trim removed 6 bases at V and 5 bases at J, leaving 14 bases unmatched. The DNA for the CDR3 is TGTGCCATCAGCCAGGGGGCTAGGGGCTTATGGACTGAAGCTTTCTTT. This codes for CAISQGARGLWTEAFF.

The J gene is TRBJ1-2, the V gene TRBV7-2; D is perhaps TRBD1 (6 bases). The CDR3 totals 14 residues. Germline V gene data show CDR1 as SGHTA and CDR2 as FQGNSA. V was trimmed by 1 base and J by 3 bases, leaving 9 bases between them. CDR3 bases: TGTGCCAGCAGCTTAGATTGGACAGACTATGGCTACACCTTC. It encodes CASSLDWTDYGYTF.

About this clone: The sample holds other DNA sequences that translate to the same CDR3. The V and J genes are TRBV6-6 and TRBJ2-7; D not certain. The CDR3 loop spans 11 amino acids. Germline lookup yields CDR1 MNHNY and CDR2 SVGAGI (reference sequence). Trimming took off 6 bases at V and 4 bases at J, with 7 bases between the two ends. The CDR3 region has the DNA TGTGCCAGCAGCTCCTATTACGAGCAGTACTTC. Amino acid sequence: CASSSYYEQYF.

The J gene is TRBJ2-1, the V gene TRBV29-1; TRBD2 aligns across 9 bases. V was clipped by 5 bases and J by 4 bases; unmatched bases: 6. Germline values: CDR1 SQVTM, CDR2 ANQGSEA. The CDR3 covers 14 residues. The CDR3 is CSVPLAGPYNEQFF. In DNA form, the CDR3 reads TGCAGCGTTCCCCTAGCGGGACCATACAATGAGCAGTTCTTC.

The chain links TRBV2 to TRBJ2-1; TRBD2 is a possible D gene (6 bases). This CDR3 has 13 amino acids. CDR1 is SNHLY, CDR2 FYNNEI, per germline. The V end was cut by 7 bases, the J end by 1 base, with 8 bases between. The CDR3 coding sequence is TGTGCCAGCAAGGAGGGGTCCTACAATGAGCAGTTCTTC. Its protein product is CASKEGSYNEQFF.

This chain joins TRBV28 and TRBJ2-1; no clear D. The germline V gene encodes CDR1 MDHEN and CDR2 SYDVKM. This CDR3 region has 15 residues. The V end was cut by 0 bases, the J end by 5 bases, with 11 bases between. CDR3 loop: CASSLWGSPNNEQFF. DNA of the CDR3: TGTGCCAGCAGTTTATGGGGCAGCCCGAACAATGAGCAGTTCTTC.

This clone was seen once. The V and J genes are TRBV5-1 and TRBJ1-3, with unresolved D. Germline-derived CDR1 and CDR2 are SGHRS and YFSETQ. This CDR3 has 16 residues. V shed 4 bases and J shed 0 bases, with 14 bases lying between them. For the CDR3, the DNA is TGCGCCAGCAGCAAACAAACCGTGAGCTCTGGAAACACCATATATTTT. It specifies CASSKQTVSSGNTIYF. The whole variable domain, filled in from reference TRBV5-1 and TRBJ1-3, reads KAGVTQTPRYLIKTRGQQVTLSCSPISGHRSVSWYQQTPGQGLQFLFEYFSETQRNKGNFPGRFSGRQFSNSRSEMNVSTLELGDSALYLCASSKQTVSSGNTIYFGEGSWLTVV.

The chain joins TRBV27 to TRBJ1-6; maybe TRBD1 (5 bases). Trimming took 5 bases from V and 4 from J, leaving 15 bases between them. Germline V gene data show CDR1 as MNHEY and CDR2 as SMNVEV (reference sequence). The CDR3 is made up of 16 amino acids. The CDR3 coding sequence is TGTGCCAGCAGTCGTCAACCCGGGGGTTATAATTCACCCCTCCACTTT. Residues: CASSRQPGGYNSPLHF.

The chain recombines TRBV18 with TRBJ1-3, with unresolved D. The CDR3 sequence is 15 residues long. V dropped 5 bases and J dropped 2 bases, with 13 bases sitting between them. Germline V gives CDR1 KGHSH, CDR2 LQKENI. In DNA, the CDR3 is TGTGCCAGCTCATCCGTGCTTCGACCTGGAAACACCATATATTTT. It specifies CASSSVLRPGNTIYF.

This chain uses TRBV18 with TRBJ2-3; D may be TRBD2 (6 bases). The CDR3 contains 13 residues. Germline V gene lookup returns CDR1 KGHSH and CDR2 LQKENI. Trimming took off 6 bases at V and 6 bases at J, with 13 bases between the two ends. CDR3 loop: CASSGGMEDTQYF. The CDR3 bases are TGTGCCAGCTCCGGCGGGATGGAGGATACGCAGTATTTT.

On this clone: Other nucleotide sequences in the sample specify the same CDR3. This rearrangement joins TRBV7-3 to TRBJ2-1; D is possibly TRBD2 (5 bases). The CDR3 spans 12 residues. Deletions cut 3 bases from V and 7 bases from J, with 7 bases between. From germline, CDR1 is SGHTA and CDR2 FQGTGA. The CDR3 is CASSFAGNEQFF. CDR3 DNA: TGTGCCAGCAGCTTCGCGGGTAATGAGCAGTTCTTC.